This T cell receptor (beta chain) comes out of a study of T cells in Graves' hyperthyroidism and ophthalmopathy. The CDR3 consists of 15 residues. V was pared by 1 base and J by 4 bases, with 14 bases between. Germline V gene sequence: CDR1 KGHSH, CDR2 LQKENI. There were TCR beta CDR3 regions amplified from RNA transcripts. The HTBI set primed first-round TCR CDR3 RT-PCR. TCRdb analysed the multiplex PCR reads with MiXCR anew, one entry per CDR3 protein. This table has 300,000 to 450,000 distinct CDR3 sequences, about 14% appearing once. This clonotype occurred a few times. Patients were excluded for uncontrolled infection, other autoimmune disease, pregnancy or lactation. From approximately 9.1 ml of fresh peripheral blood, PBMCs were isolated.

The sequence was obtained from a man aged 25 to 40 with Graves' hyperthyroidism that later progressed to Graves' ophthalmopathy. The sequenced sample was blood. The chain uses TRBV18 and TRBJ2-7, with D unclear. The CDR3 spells CASSPLVAPSYEQYF. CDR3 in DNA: TGTGCCAGCTCACCACTAGTTGCACCGTCATACGAGCAGTACTTC.